This T cell receptor beta chain was sequenced during a study of blood T cell repertoires in COVID-19. Overall study context: Sites in the United States, Italy and Spain provided acute and convalescent COVID-19 samples. T cells, B-cell-depleted T cells, or PBMCs provided the cDNA or gDNA that served as material.

Seattle-derived patients entered the study during active infection and were followed longitudinally. Original analysis: Reference gene primers were amplified, and this amplification served to estimate nucleated cell counts. Using immunoSEQ multiplex PCR, the repertoire was profiled, and TCRdb retains in-frame clones only, with some absent. The V and J calls and clone size were taken over from that table, and D and trimming were inferred from the DNA. The sample contains about 98,000 clones, about 90% of which appear only once. Per germline, CDR1 MDHEN and CDR2 SYDVKM. CDR3 length: 14 amino acids. V was cut by 6 bases and J by 1 base, with 12 bases left in between.

This rearrangement joins TRBV28 to TRBJ1-1; D may be TRBD1 (6 bases). This TCR derives from a woman aged 50 to 60 with COVID-19, enrolled during active disease. The sequenced sample was peripheral blood. The CDR3: CASRSGTKNTEAFF. In nucleotides, the CDR3 is TGTGCCAGCAGATCAGGGACAAAGAACACTGAAGCTTTCTTT.